This TCR beta chain appears in the sequencing data of a study of OX40 agonist ivuxolimab in advanced cancers. The V and J ends lost 6 bases and 2 bases, in that order; junction bases with no gene match: 9. Germline V gives CDR1 MDHEN, CDR2 SYDVKM. This CDR3 has 15 residues. The data were produced by immunoSEQ multiplex PCR, yet TCRdb's version contains in-frame clones alone and is incomplete. Here the sample spans tens of thousands of clones, roughly nine tenths being singletons. Study conclusions and caveats: CD4+ and CD8+ T cells in blood underwent clonal expansion by week 6 at 0.1 to 3.0 mg/kg.

For this clone: Its antigen is unidentified.

Material: CD4+ or CD8+ T cells sorted from blood, obtained in a trial of the OX40 agonist ivuxolimab. This sequence originates from an adult with an advanced solid tumor such as melanoma, head and neck, liver or kidney cancer. V and J are TRBV28 and TRBJ2-5; 7 bases align to TRBD2. The CDR3 DNA reads TGTGCCAGCAGGGTCCAGGGCGGGAGTCAAGAGACCCAGTACTTC. Its protein is CASRVQGGSQETQYF.